This entry concerns a single T cell receptor (beta chain). The source of the sample is a study of Ad26.COV2.S vaccination and SARS-CoV-2 variants. Study-wide background: The COV1001 Ad26.COV2.S trial arm included the donor. The authors gave Ad26.COV2.S intramuscularly, either once or twice 56 days apart.

The CDR3 is 15 residues long. CDR1 is SGDLS and CDR2 is YYNGEE in the germline V gene. V lost 3 bases and J lost 4; bases outside the gene matches: 4. The assay was immunoSEQ multiplex PCR, and TCRdb's table has in-frame clones only and misses some. The sample shows hundreds of thousands of clones, about 89% of them seen only once. The treatment: some 19 received Ad26.COV2.S at low or high dose, single or two shots; about five received placebo; per-sample allocation not given. Repertoires come from day 63 after the first vaccine or placebo injection. This adult donor, from Boston, was 18-55 years old.

Sequencing was performed on peripheral blood, taken in a trial of Ad26.COV2.S vaccine versus placebo. This TCR derives from a person aged 18-65 years who received the Ad26.COV2.S COVID-19 vaccine or a placebo. V usage is TRBV9 and J usage is TRBJ1-3; TRBD1 matches 10 bases. The CDR3 nucleotides are TGTGCCAGCAGCGGGGACAGGGGTGGAGGAAACACCATATATTTT. This encodes CASSGDRGGGNTIYF.